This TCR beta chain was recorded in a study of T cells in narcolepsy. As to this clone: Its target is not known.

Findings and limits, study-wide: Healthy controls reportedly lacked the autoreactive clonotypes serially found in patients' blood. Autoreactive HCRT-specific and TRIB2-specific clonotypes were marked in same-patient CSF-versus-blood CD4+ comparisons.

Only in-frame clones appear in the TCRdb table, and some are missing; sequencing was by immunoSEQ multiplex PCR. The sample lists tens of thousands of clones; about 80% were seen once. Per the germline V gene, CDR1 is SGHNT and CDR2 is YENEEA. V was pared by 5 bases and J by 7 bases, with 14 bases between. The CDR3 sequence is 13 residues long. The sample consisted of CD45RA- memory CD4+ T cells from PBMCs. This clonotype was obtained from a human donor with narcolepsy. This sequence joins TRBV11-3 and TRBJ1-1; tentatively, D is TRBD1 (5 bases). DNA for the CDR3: TGTGCCAGCAGCCTACTGGGACCTGGTGAAGCTTTCTTT. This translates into CASSLLGPGEAFF.